The entry below gives a single TCR beta chain sequence along with its context. These data come from a study of technical replicates of blood from a handful of donors. The repertoire was sequenced with immunoSEQ multiplex PCR; TCRdb's copy has only in-frame clones and lacks some. In the table there are just under 100,000 clones, roughly 96% of which are singletons. V lost 5 bases and J lost 7; bases outside the gene matches: 6. This CDR3 has 14 residues. Germline lookup yields CDR1 MNHEY and CDR2 SMNVEV (reference sequence). The sample was T cells isolated from PBMCs. The rearrangement joins TRBV27 to TRBJ2-2, with TRBD2 matching 8 bases. The sequence came from a human donor in good health. CDR3 in DNA: TGTGCCAGCAGTACCCAGCGGGGGATCGGGGAGCTGTTTTTT. As protein: CASSTQRGIGELFF.